The clone carrying this TCR beta chain came up a few times. The antigen is not known. This record comes from a study of spatial heterogeneity in lung cancer. Study-level information: For the average unique TCR and UMI combination, more than eight occurrences appeared in raw reads.

A unique molecular identifier was attached to every TCR cDNA molecule. In TCRdb, the 5' RACE reads were re-called with MiXCR into one record per CDR3 protein. The sample lists tens of thousands of distinct CDR3 sequences, 13% occurring once. The time point is: sample taken at primary tumor resection. No cell sorting; template was whole RNA from tumor, lung tissue or PBMC. Study-level findings and limits: Whereas they appeared in blood less at follow-up, ubiquitous expanded tumor TCRs appeared there more at resection.

The CDR3 loop spans 14 amino acids. J lost 4 bases, V lost 4 bases, and 0 bases had no gene match. Germline V gene lookup returns CDR1 KGHSH and CDR2 LQKENI. The sample in question was PBMCs, obtained at surgery. This rearrangement joins TRBV18 to TRBJ1-5, with 11 bases aligning to TRBD1. This receptor was obtained from a male donor with early-stage non-small cell lung cancer. In DNA, the CDR3 is TGTGCCAGCTCACGGGACAGGGGGAATCAGCCCCAGCATTTT. It is translated as CASSRDRGNQPQHF.